What follows are 16 T cell receptor beta chains derived from one specimen sequenced in a study of response to subunit inactivated influenza vaccine. TCRdb reprocessed the RT-PCR reads with MiXCR, giving one entry per CDR3 protein. This table has 500,000 to 550,000 distinct CDR3 sequences, roughly 7.6% appearing once. The sequences come from PBMCs from blood, collected around 2 years after vaccination. These receptors all stem from a man between 50 and 75 years old who received an inactivated influenza vaccine.

This clonotype showed up just a few times. V and J are TRBV20-1 and TRBJ2-1, with a possible D match to TRBD2 (7 bases). Trimming pared 3 bases from V and 3 bases from J, leaving 12 bases between. The CDR3 covers 14 residues. Per germline, CDR1 DFQATT and CDR2 SNEGSKA (reference sequence). CDR3: CSASGGPGYNEQFF. CDR3 sequence (DNA): TGCAGTGCTAGCGGGGGGCCAGGCTACAATGAGCAGTTCTTC.

This clonotype has more than one count but fewer than ten. V usage is TRBV12-3 or TRBV12-4 and J usage is TRBJ2-5; 7 bases line up with TRBD1. This CDR3 region has 15 residues. V trimming: 2 bases; J trimming: 5 bases; junction bases outside the gene matches: 8. The CDR3 coding sequence is TGTGCCAGCAGTTTATACGACAGGGCGGTGGAGACCCAGTACTTC. It yields the protein CASSLYDRAVETQYF.

This clonotype has a count of ten or more. CDR3 in amino acids: CASSRNNRGEQFF. CDR3 DNA: TGTGCCAGCAGCAGGAACAATCGGGGTGAGCAGTTCTTC. V and J are TRBV3-1 and TRBJ2-1; D might be TRBD2 (5 bases). Germline V CDR1 and CDR2: LGHDT, YNNKEL (reference sequence). V was pared by 5 bases and J by 9 bases, with 14 bases between. This CDR3 contains 13 residues.

This rearrangement joins TRBV5-1 to TRBJ2-3, with 9 positions matching TRBD1. Germline V gene sequence: CDR1 SGHRS, CDR2 YFSETQ. J was trimmed by 7 bases and V by 4 bases; bases with no gene match: 10. This CDR3 is built from 15 residues. CDR3 in amino acids: CASSVTGTGLYTQYF. The CDR3 coding sequence is TGCGCCAGCAGCGTCACCGGGACAGGGCTTTATACGCAGTATTTT.

At least ten counts were recorded for this clonotype. V is TRBV9 and J is TRBJ1-2, with 8 positions matching TRBD1. The CDR3 is 14 residues long. V lost 0 bases and J lost 2; bases outside the gene matches: 0. CDR1 is SGDLS, CDR2 YYNGEE, per germline. The DNA for the CDR3 is TGTGCCAGCAGCGTAGGACAGGGGAACTATGGCTACACCTTC. Its translation: CASSVGQGNYGYTF.

V and J are TRBV18 and TRBJ2-1; TRBD1 aligns across 12 bases. CDR3 size: 15 residues. Trimming removed 6 bases from V and 6 bases from J; junction bases left unmatched: 6. Germline values: CDR1 KGHSH, CDR2 LQKENI. CDR3 sequence: CASSLGQGAANEQFF. The DNA for the CDR3 is TGTGCCAGCTCGTTGGGACAGGGGGCAGCCAATGAGCAGTTCTTC.

This clonotype was counted a few times. The genes are TRBV4-2 and TRBJ2-5; the D gene could be TRBD1 or TRBD2 (5 bases each). CDR3 size: 15 residues. Germline CDR1 LGHNA, CDR2 YNFKEQ. V gave up 0 bases and J gave up 5 bases, with 13 bases separating them. CDR3 sequence: CASSQDRQRAETQYF. CDR3 coding DNA: TGTGCCAGCAGCCAAGATCGACAGAGGGCGGAGACCCAGTACTTC.

This clonotype occurred many times. The rearrangement uses TRBV3-1 and TRBJ2-5; D gene ambiguous. V was shortened by 1 base and J by 2 bases, with 5 bases between the two germline ends. This CDR3 has 13 residues. In germline, CDR1 is LGHDT, CDR2 YNNKEL (reference sequence). DNA of the CDR3: TGTGCCAGCAGCCAAGGGCGGCAAGAGACCCAGTACTTC. It is translated as CASSQGRQETQYF.

This chain uses TRBV6-5 with TRBJ1-6; TRBD1 aligns across 7 bases. V shed 1 base, J shed 7 bases, and the junction held 7 bases outside the gene matches. This CDR3 region has 16 residues. Per the germline V gene, CDR1 is MNHEY and CDR2 is SVGAGI. Written as DNA, the CDR3 is TGTGCCAGCAGTTACTTGACAGGGCCTCGGAATTCACCCCTCCACTTT. Translation gives CASSYLTGPRNSPLHF.

The rearrangement joins TRBV7-2 to TRBJ1-6; TRBD1 agrees at 7 bases. The CDR3 has 16 amino acids. The germline CDR1 and CDR2 sequences are SGHTA and FQGNSA. V shed 2 bases, J shed 6 bases, and the junction held 7 bases outside the gene matches. The CDR3 here is CASSLQGGQSNSPLHF. In DNA, the CDR3 is TGTGCCAGCAGCTTACAGGGGGGGCAAAGTAATTCACCCCTCCACTTT.

The chain carries TRBV25-1 and TRBJ2-3; no definite D call. CDR3 length equals 16 residues. V gave up 0 bases and J gave up 1 base, with 11 bases separating them. Germline V gene sequence: CDR1 MGHDK, CDR2 SYGVNS. CDR3 nucleotides: TGTGCCAGCAGTGAATATGAGACTGACGGCACAGATACGCAGTATTTT. The encoded protein is CASSEYETDGTDTQYF.

Here the CDR3 reads CASSQDLQGLGGYTF. CDR3 nucleotide sequence: TGCGCCAGCAGCCAAGATTTGCAGGGCCTGGGGGGCTACACCTTC. The V call is TRBV4-3, the J call TRBJ1-2; possible D gene TRBD1, 5 bases. Trimming shortened V by 0 bases and J by 8 bases, and 16 bases separated the two germline ends. Germline values: CDR1 LGHNA, CDR2 YSLEER. There are 15 residues in the CDR3.

This clonotype was seen many times. The J gene is TRBJ2-5, the V gene TRBV20-1; D might be TRBD1 (5 bases). Germline lookup yields CDR1 DFQATT and CDR2 SNEGSKA (reference sequence). V lost 0 bases and J 2 bases, leaving 13 bases between the germline ends. This CDR3 is 15 amino acids long. CDR3 in DNA: TGCAGTGCTAGAGATGGGGCAGGGCGGCAAGAGACCCAGTACTTC. It encodes CSARDGAGRQETQYF.

This clonotype was counted ten times or more. The chain is built from TRBV29-1 and TRBJ1-2; 8 nucleotides line up with TRBD1. The CDR3 covers 14 residues. Germline-derived CDR1 and CDR2 are SQVTM and ANQGSEA. After removal of 6 bases from V and 6 bases from J, the junction contained 12 bases not matched to a gene. The CDR3 nucleotides are TGCAGCGTCGATACCAGGGGGCGTTTACATGGCTACACCTTC. Encoded protein: CSVDTRGRLHGYTF.

The rearrangement joins TRBV12-3 or TRBV12-4 to TRBJ1-1; no reliable D call. The length of the CDR3 is 14 residues. Trimming shortened V by 0 bases and J by 0 bases, and 5 bases separated the two germline ends. The CDR3 sequence is CASSLAPMNTEAFF. The CDR3 DNA is TGTGCCAGCAGTTTAGCACCAATGAACACTGAAGCTTTCTTT.

The genes are TRBV3-1 and TRBJ2-5; TRBD2 aligns across 8 bases. The germline V gene has CDR1 LGHDT and CDR2 YNNKEL (reference sequence). V dropped 1 base and J dropped 4; count of bases not matched to a gene: 17. CDR3 length equals 19 residues. The CDR3: CASSQGLKAGGAVSETQYF. DNA for the CDR3: TGTGCCAGCAGCCAAGGACTCAAGGCCGGGGGGGCGGTTTCAGAGACCCAGTACTTC.